There are many counts of the clone carrying this TCR beta chain. Its antigen is currently unknown. RNA was extracted and reverse transcribed into cDNA as the sequencing template. Sequencing was performed with immunoSEQ multiplex PCR; in TCRdb, only in-frame clones are kept and a portion is missing. The sample lists about 150,000 clones, around half occurring once. The entry originates in a study of CD8+ T cells in alopecia areata. Study-wide background: Patients took tofacitinib for 6 to 18 months, followed by 6 drug-free months. Study-level results: Scalp specimens additionally yield sequences from normal skin's resident alphabeta T cells.

The CDR3 has 16 amino acids. Trimming removed 0 bases at V and 3 bases at J, with 15 bases between. CDR1 and CDR2 (germline): LGHNA, YSLEER. The source material was CD8+ T cells sorted from blood, sampled at week 0. The sequence was collected from a human donor with alopecia areata. This chain uses TRBV4-3 with TRBJ2-7; D tentatively reads TRBD1 or TRBD2 (5 bases each). The CDR3 coding sequence is TGCGCCAGCAGCCAAGAACATGGGACGGAAAACTACGAGCAGTACTTC. Residues: CASSQEHGTENYEQYF.